This T cell receptor (beta chain) was recovered during a study of blood T cell repertoires in COVID-19. Overall study: Acute and convalescent COVID-19 specimens originated in the United States, Italy and Spain. Sample material is recorded as cDNA or gDNA derived from T cells, B-cell-depleted T cells, or PBMCs.

Seattle participants joined during active infection and were tracked over time. Authors' methods: It was from reference gene primer amplification that nucleated cell counts were estimated. Profiled with immunoSEQ multiplex PCR; TCRdb holds only in-frame clones, not every one. V and J calls and clone size are those listed in that table; D and trimming were worked out from the DNA. Of 200,000 to 250,000 clones listed, more than 85% were seen once; the top ten hold around 9.6%. The CDR3 totals 17 residues. With 0 bases clipped from V and 4 bases from J, the junction kept 6 bases outside the gene matches. Per the germline V gene, CDR1 is ENHRY and CDR2 is SYGVKD.

The chain employs TRBV10-3 and TRBJ2-1, with 10 positions matching TRBD2. The TCR comes from a woman in her forties or fifties with COVID-19, enrolled during active disease. The material sequenced was peripheral blood. Written as DNA, the CDR3 is TGTGCCATCAGTGAGTCCACCACTAGCGGGGCTTACAATGAGCAGTTCTTC. Translating gives CAISESTTSGAYNEQFF.